This is a list of T cell receptor beta chains from one sample in a study of cytomegalovirus exposure and HLA in healthy donors. Sequencing used immunoSEQ multiplex PCR; TCRdb keeps in-frame clones, though not all of them. The sample shows around 98,000 clones, about two thirds of them seen only once. The sequenced sample consisted of PBMCs. Source of these receptors: a female donor in good health and CMV-seronegative. CDR3s include the opening cysteine and the closing phenylalanine or tryptophan. The order of the fields is V gene, clone size, D gene, J gene, CDR3 protein, CDR3 DNA. A D gene is named only where the DNA matches it firmly. The size of a clone is reported for some rows only, either as once, few or many, or as a class for expanded clones.

V: TRBV11-2
size: few
D: TRBD2
J: TRBJ2-3
CDR3: CASSSPSHVAGGADTQYF
DNA: TGTGCCAGCAGCTCCCCCTCGCACGTAGCGGGAGGCGCAGATACGCAGTATTTT

V: TRBV7-2
size: NA
D: TRBD2
J: TRBJ2-1
CDR3: CASSLQAGAYNEQFF
DNA: TGTGCCAGCAGCTTACAAGCGGGGGCGTACAATGAGCAGTTCTTC

V: TRBV4-3
size: NA
D: NA
J: TRBJ1-5
CDR3: CASPLGAEGVGGPQHF
DNA: TGCGCCTCTCCCCTGGGGGCCGAGGGGGTTGGAGGACCCCAGCATTTT

V: TRBV6-5
size: once
D: TRBD1
J: TRBJ2-3
CDR3: CASSYSTGGWDTQYF
DNA: TGTGCCAGCAGTTACTCGACAGGGGGCTGGGATACGCAGTATTTT

V: TRBV10-3
size: NA
D: TRBD2
J: TRBJ2-3
CDR3: CAISATSGREKDTQYF
DNA: TGTGCCATCAGTGCGACTAGCGGGAGAGAGAAGGATACGCAGTATTTT

V: TRBV6-4
size: NA
D: NA
J: TRBJ2-6
CDR3: CASSDSHSGANVLTF
DNA: TGTGCCAGCAGTGACTCACACTCTGGGGCCAACGTCCTGACTTTC

V: TRBV6-5
size: NA
D: TRBD1
J: TRBJ1-1
CDR3: CASRHRGLNTEAFF
DNA: TGTGCCAGCAGGCACAGGGGGTTGAACACTGAAGCTTTCTTT

V: TRBV4-1
size: NA
D: TRBD1
J: TRBJ2-7
CDR3: CASSQVGTGNYEQYF
DNA: TGCGCCAGCAGCCAAGTGGGGACAGGGAACTACGAGCAGTACTTC

V: TRBV6-5
size: NA
D: TRBD2
J: TRBJ2-5
CDR3: CASSYSTSGGETQYF
DNA: TGTGCCAGCAGTTACTCGACTAGCGGGGGAGAGACCCAGTACTTC

V: TRBV14
size: NA
D: TRBD2
J: TRBJ2-7
CDR3: CASSLWTSSSYEQYF
DNA: TGTGCCAGCAGCCTCTGGACTAGCAGCTCCTACGAGCAGTACTTC

V: TRBV9
size: NA
D: TRBD2
J: TRBJ2-5
CDR3: CASSVGLAGVEETQYF
DNA: TGTGCCAGCAGCGTCGGACTAGCGGGGGTTGAAGAGACCCAGTACTTC

V: TRBV28
size: NA
D: TRBD1
J: TRBJ2-5
CDR3: CASRVQGVGTQYF
DNA: TGTGCCAGCAGGGTCCAGGGGGTCGGGACCCAGTACTTC

V: TRBV6-6
size: NA
D: TRBD1
J: TRBJ1-5
CDR3: CASTGTGYQPQHF
DNA: TGTGCCAGCACCGGGACAGGGTATCAGCCCCAGCATTTT

V: TRBV5-6
size: NA
D: NA
J: TRBJ1-3
CDR3: CASSLAAGNTIYF
DNA: TGTGCCAGCAGCTTGGCAGCGGGAAACACCATATATTTT

V: TRBV13
size: NA
D: NA
J: TRBJ2-3
CDR3: CASSRGGGGLDTQYF
DNA: TGTGCTAGCAGCCGTGGGGGCGGGGGATTAGATACGCAGTATTTT

V: TRBV11-2
size: NA
D: TRBD1
J: TRBJ1-2
CDR3: CASSDSRGRGYTF
DNA: TGTGCCAGCAGTGACAGCAGGGGGCGCGGCTACACCTTC

V: TRBV2
size: NA
D: TRBD2
J: TRBJ2-7
CDR3: CASSEAGLGEQYF
DNA: TGTGCCAGCAGTGAAGCCGGACTAGGGGAGCAGTACTTC

V: TRBV27
size: NA
D: TRBD1
J: TRBJ2-2
CDR3: CASSITDRTGELFF
DNA: TGTGCCAGCAGTATCACGGACAGGACCGGGGAGCTGTTTTTT

V: TRBV7-3
size: NA
D: TRBD2
J: TRBJ2-3
CDR3: CASSLTSGRPDTQYF
DNA: TGTGCCAGCAGCTTGACTAGCGGGAGACCAGATACGCAGTATTTT

V: TRBV28
size: NA
D: TRBD2
J: TRBJ2-1
CDR3: CASSSSGGTRYNEQFF
DNA: TGTGCCAGCAGTTCATCGGGGGGGACTAGGTACAATGAGCAGTTCTTC

V: TRBV13
size: NA
D: NA
J: TRBJ1-2
CDR3: CASSAPQAGHGYTF
DNA: TGTGCCAGCAGCGCCCCCCAGGCAGGGCATGGCTACACCTTC

V: TRBV10-3
size: NA
D: TRBD1
J: TRBJ1-5
CDR3: CATKGAAGSNQPQHF
DNA: TGTGCCACCAAGGGGGCGGCAGGGAGCAATCAGCCCCAGCATTTT

V: TRBV16
size: NA
D: TRBD1
J: TRBJ1-5
CDR3: CASRQGTGLQPQHF
DNA: TGTGCCAGCAGACAAGGGACAGGGCTTCAGCCCCAGCATTTT

V: TRBV5-4
size: NA
D: NA
J: TRBJ2-3
CDR3: CASSSTPSTDTQYF
DNA: TGTGCCAGCAGCTCTACTCCTAGCACAGATACGCAGTATTTT

V: TRBV9
size: NA
D: NA
J: TRBJ1-2
CDR3: CASSVDRARPNYGYTF
DNA: TGTGCCAGCAGCGTAGACAGGGCGCGACCGAACTATGGCTACACCTTC

V: TRBV7-8
size: NA
D: NA
J: TRBJ1-5
CDR3: CASSLVGGQPQHF
DNA: TGTGCCAGCAGCTTAGTGGGGGGACAGCCCCAGCATTTT

V: TRBV7-2
size: once
D: TRBD2
J: TRBJ2-5
CDR3: CASSRLAGGQETQYF
DNA: TGTGCCAGCAGCCGACTAGCGGGGGGCCAAGAGACCCAGTACTTC

V: TRBV4-1
size: NA
D: NA
J: TRBJ2-2
CDR3: CASSQRENTGELFF
DNA: TGCGCCAGCAGCCAGAGGGAGAACACCGGGGAGCTGTTTTTT

V: TRBV4-3
size: NA
D: NA
J: TRBJ2-7
CDR3: CASSQDYRQDFSYEQYF
DNA: TGCGCCAGCAGCCAAGATTACAGACAGGACTTTTCCTACGAGCAGTACTTC

V: TRBV4-1
size: NA
D: TRBD2
J: TRBJ2-3
CDR3: CASSRIIAGVSTDAQYF
DNA: TGCGCCAGCAGCCGTATTATAGCGGGGGTATCCACAGATGCGCAGTATTTT

V: TRBV28
size: NA
D: TRBD1
J: TRBJ1-1
CDR3: CASRPGQRSEAFF
DNA: TGTGCCAGCCGCCCGGGACAGCGGAGTGAAGCTTTCTTT

V: TRBV7-8
size: NA
D: TRBD2
J: TRBJ2-5
CDR3: CASSLGLATGRWEETQYF
DNA: TGTGCCAGCAGCCTGGGACTAGCAACCGGGAGATGGGAAGAGACCCAGTACTTC

V: TRBV19
size: NA
D: TRBD1
J: TRBJ1-1
CDR3: CASSKRQGLDTEAFF
DNA: TGTGCCAGTAGTAAACGACAGGGGTTGGACACTGAAGCTTTCTTT

V: TRBV29-1
size: few
D: TRBD2
J: TRBJ2-7
CDR3: CSVRLAPLYEQYF
DNA: TGCAGCGTTCGACTAGCGCCTCTCTACGAGCAGTACTTC

V: TRBV14
size: NA
D: TRBD1
J: TRBJ1-2
CDR3: CASSQAAGGYYGYTF
DNA: TGTGCCAGCAGCCAAGCAGCAGGGGGCTACTATGGCTACACCTTC

V: TRBV5-6
size: NA
D: NA
J: TRBJ1-4
CDR3: CAAGGGEKLFF
DNA: TGTGCCGCGGGAGGTGGGGAAAAACTGTTTTTT

V: TRBV4-3
size: NA
D: NA
J: TRBJ1-2
CDR3: CASSQEQANYGYTF
DNA: TGCGCCAGCAGCCAAGAACAGGCCAACTATGGCTACACCTTC

V: TRBV5-4
size: NA
D: TRBD2
J: TRBJ2-1
CDR3: CASSLQRGTSYYNEQFF
DNA: TGTGCCAGCAGCTTACAAAGGGGGACTAGCTACTACAATGAGCAGTTCTTC

V: TRBV7-9
size: few
D: TRBD1
J: TRBJ2-3
CDR3: CASSSDRGSTDTQYF
DNA: TGTGCCAGCAGCTCCGACAGGGGAAGCACAGATACGCAGTATTTT

V: TRBV19
size: NA
D: TRBD2
J: TRBJ2-4
CDR3: CASTRGGRGIQYF
DNA: TGTGCCAGTACCCGGGGGGGCCGCGGCATTCAGTACTTC

V: TRBV7-9
size: medium-sized
D: TRBD1
J: TRBJ1-1
CDR3: CASSLGTGGFGAFF
DNA: TGTGCCAGCAGCCTCGGGACAGGGGGATTCGGAGCTTTCTTT

V: TRBV19
size: once
D: NA
J: TRBJ1-3
CDR3: CASSIVEGGGNTIYF
DNA: TGTGCCAGTAGTATTGTGGAGGGAGGAGGAAACACCATATATTTT